The clone carrying this TCR beta chain occurred a few times. These data are taken from a study of neurological immune-mediated disorders. Sample time point: longitudinal time-point 2. TCRdb used MiXCR to reprocess the 5' RACE reads, holding one entry per CDR3 protein. The sample comprises 60,000 to 75,000 distinct CDR3 sequences, around 10% of which are singletons, and about 12% rests with the top ten. The V and J ends lost 0 bases and 4 bases, in that order; junction bases with no gene match: 7. Looked up from germline, CDR1 is KGHSH and CDR2 is LQKENI. This CDR3 spans 16 amino acids. This sequence was found in a man aged 25 to 40 in good health. The chain employs TRBV18 and TRBJ2-7; the match to TRBD2 covers 9 bases. The sequencing input was PBMCs. This CDR3 reads CASSPPLLAGPYEQYF. CDR3 coding DNA: TGTGCCAGCTCACCACCGTTGCTAGCGGGGCCTTACGAGCAGTACTTC.